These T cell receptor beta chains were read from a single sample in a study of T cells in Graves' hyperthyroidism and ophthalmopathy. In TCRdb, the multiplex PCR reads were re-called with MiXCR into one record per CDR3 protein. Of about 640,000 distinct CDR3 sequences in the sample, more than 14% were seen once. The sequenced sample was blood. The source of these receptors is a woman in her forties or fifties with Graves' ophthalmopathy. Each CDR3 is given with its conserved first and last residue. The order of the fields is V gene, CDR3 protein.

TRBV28	CASSSLGPYEQYF
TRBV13	CASSIRDKNTYEQYF
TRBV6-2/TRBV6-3	CASRSTGSRANVLTF
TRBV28	CASSPYGQGKETQYF
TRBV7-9	CASSFTGQGILRQYF
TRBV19	CASSNPRTGNTEAFF
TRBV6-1	CASRSGRSVHEQFF
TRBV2	CASSAAGLYEQYF
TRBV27	CASSPHEGLQNSPLHF
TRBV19	CASSSRTTGQMNTEAFF